This T cell receptor (beta chain) originates from a study of CD4+ T cells in melanoma. Study-level points and caveats: Neoantigen-specific CD4+ T cells in melanoma reportedly had diverse differentiation states. CD8+ T cell, macrophage and B cell function reportedly correlated with neoantigen-specific CD4+ T cells.

Concerning this clone itself: Its matching antigen is unknown.

TCRdb's copy holds only in-frame clones and misses some; the assay was immunoSEQ multiplex PCR. Among some 5,000 clones listed, under 65% were seen once. The CDR3 is made up of 15 amino acids. Germline V lookup: CDR1 SEHNR, CDR2 FQNEAQ (reference sequence). V trimming: 5 bases; J trimming: 8 bases; junction bases outside the gene matches: 12. Material: cells from a culture (not recorded whether cultured in vitro). The rearrangement uses TRBV7-9 and TRBJ2-1; 7 nucleotides match TRBD1. This TCR was sampled from a human donor with melanoma. The CDR3 DNA is TGTGCCAGCAGCCTATCCACGACAGGGACCTATGAGCAGTTCTTC. Translation: CASSLSTTGTYEQFF.